A single sample gave rise to the 25 T cell receptor beta chains below, sequenced in a study of T cell responses to AZD1222 COVID-19 vaccine. Sequenced by immunoSEQ multiplex PCR; TCRdb stores in-frame clones only, minus some. The table shows about 75,000 clones, with roughly 91% occurring only once. This specimen was peripheral blood, taken 28 days after the second AZD1222 dose. These receptors were collected from an adult who received the AZD1222 COVID-19 vaccine.

The genes are TRBV30 and TRBJ1-6; D gene unclear. CDR3 length: 12 residues. Trimming left V 4 bases short and J 12 bases short, with 13 bases between. Germline assignment: CDR1 GTSNPN and CDR2 SVGIG (reference sequence). The CDR3 DNA is TGTGCCTGGAAAACACAAAGCAGACCCCTCCACTTT. Encoded protein: CAWKTQSRPLHF.

This clone has just a few counts. This rearrangement joins TRBV28 to TRBJ1-2; TRBD1 might be the D (5 bases). The length of the CDR3 is 13 residues. V was cut by 5 bases and J by 8 bases, with 15 bases left in between. Germline loops: CDR1 MDHEN, CDR2 SYDVKM. DNA of the CDR3: TGTGCCAGCAGTCAAAACAGGTTTATCGGCTACACCTTC. Its translation is CASSQNRFIGYTF.

The V call is TRBV7-9, the J call TRBJ2-1, with unresolved D. The V end lost 3 bases, the J end lost 7 bases, and 16 bases lay between the germline ends. The germline V gene encodes CDR1 SEHNR and CDR2 FQNEAQ (reference sequence). The CDR3 runs to 15 residues. The CDR3 loop reads CASSFSPGVDNEQFF. For the CDR3, the DNA is TGTGCCAGCAGCTTCTCACCGGGCGTTGATAATGAGCAGTTCTTC.

The chain is built from TRBV18 and TRBJ2-7; tentative D call: TRBD1 (5 bases). The CDR3 totals 12 residues. Germline V gene data show CDR1 as KGHSH and CDR2 as LQKENI. V lost 0 bases to trimming and J lost 12 bases, with 12 bases between them. CDR3 residues: CASSPPKGILYF. The CDR3 DNA follows: TGTGCCAGCTCACCACCTAAGGGGATCCTGTACTTC. Filled out from reference TRBV18 and TRBJ2-7, the complete variable domain reads NAGVMQNPRHLVRRRGQEARLRCSPMKGHSHVYWYRQLPEEGLKFMVYLQKENIIDESGMPKERFSAEFPKEGPSILRIQQVVRGDSAAYFCASSPPKGILYFGPGTRLTVT.

V gene TRBV11-2 combines with J gene TRBJ1-6; D gene unclear. In germline, CDR1 is SGHAT, CDR2 FQNNGV. The CDR3 loop spans 13 amino acids. Trimming took off 5 bases at V and 8 bases at J, with 10 bases between the two ends. As DNA, the CDR3 is TGTGCCAGCAGCCCCGGTCAATATTCACCCCTCCACTTT. Amino acids: CASSPGQYSPLHF.

This chain links TRBV19 with TRBJ1-6, with D perhaps TRBD1 (5 bases). From germline, CDR1 is LNHDA and CDR2 SQIVND (reference sequence). Trimming removed 7 bases at V and 4 bases at J, with 5 bases between. The CDR3 loop spans 12 amino acids. Here the CDR3 reads CASTGYNSPLHF. Here the CDR3 DNA reads TGTGCCAGTACAGGGTATAATTCACCCCTCCACTTT. Looking up the rest from reference TRBV19 and TRBJ1-6 gives the full variable domain: DGGITQSPKYLFRKEGQNVTLSCEQNLNHDAMYWYRQDPGQGLRLIYYSQIVNDFQKGDIAEGYSVSREKKESFPLTVTSAQKNPTAFYLCASTGYNSPLHFGNGTRLTVT.

The chain employs TRBV7-3 and TRBJ1-1; 7 bases fit TRBD1. The V and J ends lost 5 bases and 4 bases, in that order; junction bases with no gene match: 4. CDR3 length equals 13 residues. CDR1 and CDR2 from the germline V gene are SGHTA and FQGTGA. CDR3 nucleotide sequence: TGTGCCAGCAGCGGGGACAGAATCACTGAAGCTTTCTTT. Translated: CASSGDRITEAFF.

The chain is built from TRBV30 and TRBJ1-4; D remains ambiguous. Germline V gene sequence: CDR1 GTSNPN, CDR2 SVGIG (reference sequence). Deletions cut 0 bases from V and 4 bases from J, with 15 bases between. This CDR3 is built from 16 residues. The DNA for the CDR3 is TGTGCCTGGAGTGTACGAGATTCAGCCCTTAATGAAAAACTGTTTTTT. Protein product: CAWSVRDSALNEKLFF.

This chain links TRBV7-2 with TRBJ2-2; D unclear. The CDR3 runs 14 residues. V was trimmed by 6 bases and J by 2 bases, leaving 10 bases between them. Germline CDR1 is SGHTA and CDR2 is FQGNSA. This CDR3 reads CASRWEPNTGELFF. CDR3 nucleotide sequence: TGTGCCAGCAGGTGGGAACCCAACACCGGGGAGCTGTTTTTT.

The rearrangement links TRBV28 to TRBJ2-7, with 9 bases aligning to TRBD2. The CDR3 consists of 14 residues. In germline, CDR1 is MDHEN, CDR2 SYDVKM. Trimming removed 3 bases from V and 5 bases from J; junction bases left unmatched: 5. Written as DNA, the CDR3 is TGTGCCAGCAGTTTGACGGCTAGCGGGGACGAGCAGTACTTC. Its protein is CASSLTASGDEQYF.

The genes are TRBV2 and TRBJ1-1; perhaps TRBD1 as D (5 bases). This CDR3 contains 14 residues. Germline CDR1 SNHLY, CDR2 FYNNEI. V lost 7 bases and J 5 bases, leaving 17 bases between the germline ends. CDR3 protein: CASTDGTVETEAFF. CDR3 bases: TGTGCCAGCACCGACGGGACGGTGGAGACTGAAGCTTTCTTT.

The rearrangement links TRBV18 to TRBJ2-2, with TRBD1 as a possible D gene (6 bases). The V gene lost 2 bases and the J gene lost 1 base, with 11 bases spanning the gap. The CDR3 loop spans 16 amino acids. The germline gives CDR1 KGHSH, CDR2 LQKENI. The CDR3 DNA sequence: TGTGCCAGCTCACCAGGGGGCGCAGGGAACACCGGGGAGCTGTTTTTT. Translation gives CASSPGGAGNTGELFF.

The V and J genes are TRBV7-9 and TRBJ2-5; 12 nucleotides agree with TRBD2. The CDR3 runs 15 residues. Trimming took 7 bases from V and 5 from J; bases not matched to a gene: 8. The germline V gene encodes CDR1 SEHNR and CDR2 FQNEAQ (reference sequence). The CDR3 DNA reads TGTGCCAGCAAAACTAGCGGGGGGCCCGGCGAGACCCAGTACTTC. Amino acids: CASKTSGGPGETQYF.

J is TRBJ2-7 and V is TRBV28; 7 bases line up with TRBD1. Looked up from germline, CDR1 is MDHEN and CDR2 is SYDVKM. This CDR3 is built from 12 residues. This CDR3 is CGTGGTLYEQYF. The CDR3 DNA reads as TGTGGGACAGGTGGCACCCTTTACGAGCAGTACTTC.

V usage is TRBV3-1 (or the pseudogene TRBV3-2) and J usage is TRBJ1-2, with 9 bases identical to TRBD1. Per germline, CDR1 LGHDT and CDR2 YNNKEL (reference sequence). Trimming cost V 1 base and J 8 bases; bases outside gene matches: 8. The CDR3 is 15 residues long. The CDR3 protein is CASSQGDRDFAGYTF. DNA of the CDR3: TGTGCCAGCAGCCAAGGGGACAGGGATTTCGCGGGCTACACCTTC.

The genes are TRBV11-1 and TRBJ1-1, with 7 bases aligning to TRBD1. The CDR3 contains 15 residues. The V gene end was trimmed by 4 bases and the J gene end by 0 bases; junction bases not matched to a gene: 5. Germline-derived CDR1 and CDR2 are SGHAT and FQDESV (reference sequence). The CDR3, as DNA: TGTGCCAGCAGCTCCAGGGGGATCATGAACACTGAAGCTTTCTTT. It translates to CASSSRGIMNTEAFF. The variable domain in full, with the rest retrieved from reference TRBV11-1 and TRBJ1-1, is EAEVAQSPRYKITEKSQAVAFWCDPISGHATLYWYRQILGQGPELLVQFQDESVVDDSQLPKDRFSAERLKGVDSTLKIQPAELGDSAMYLCASSSRGIMNTEAFFGQGTRLTVV.

This sequence joins TRBV2 and TRBJ1-2; 7 bases line up with TRBD1. The germline gives CDR1 SNHLY, CDR2 FYNNEI. Trimming removed 2 bases from V and 5 bases from J; junction bases left unmatched: 8. The CDR3 is 15 amino acids. The CDR3 DNA reads TGTGCCAGCAGTGAAACGAGGACAGGAACATATGGCTACACCTTC. Translated, it gives CASSETRTGTYGYTF.

The chain links TRBV28 to TRBJ2-4, with D possibly TRBD2 on 5 matching bases. The CDR3 is 14 amino acids. V lost 6 bases and J 8 bases, leaving 17 bases between the germline ends. Germline V gives CDR1 MDHEN, CDR2 SYDVKM. CDR3 coding DNA: TGTGCCAGCAGCGAGAGGCACTCGCGGGACATTCAGTACTTC. It is translated as CASSERHSRDIQYF. Drawing the rest from reference TRBV28 and TRBJ2-4, the complete variable domain is DVKVTQSSRYLVKRTGEKVFLECVQDMDHENMFWYRQDPGLGLRLIYFSYDVKMKEKGDIPEGYSVSREKKERFSLILESASTNQTSMYLCASSERHSRDIQYFGAGTRLSVL.

V and J are TRBV4-1 and TRBJ1-4; unclear D gene. V was pared by 4 bases and J by 1 base, with 10 bases between. CDR3 length: 15 amino acids. Germline V CDR1 and CDR2: MGHRA, YSYEKL. This CDR3 is CASSPEARTNEKLFF. The CDR3 nucleotides read TGCGCCAGCAGCCCGGAGGCCAGAACTAATGAAAAACTGTTTTTT.

The chain joins TRBV7-9 to TRBJ1-5; TRBD1 might be the D (5 bases). This CDR3 spans 14 amino acids. Trimming removed 5 bases at V and 1 base at J, with 9 bases between. Germline lookup yields CDR1 SEHNR and CDR2 FQNEAQ (reference sequence). CDR3: CASSKDTSNQPQHF. CDR3 DNA sequence: TGTGCCAGCAGCAAGGACACGAGCAATCAGCCCCAGCATTTT.

This chain links TRBV30 with TRBJ2-5, with D possibly being TRBD2 (5 bases). Germline V gene sequence: CDR1 GTSNPN, CDR2 SVGIG (reference sequence). There are 14 residues in the CDR3. Trimming pared 1 base from V and 7 bases from J, leaving 16 bases between. The chain's CDR3 is CAWSGLSGSGTQYF. The CDR3 DNA reads TGTGCCTGGAGTGGTCTAAGCGGATCCGGGACCCAGTACTTC.

The V call is TRBV6-2 or TRBV6-3, the J call TRBJ2-1, with a tentative D call TRBD2 (5 bases). The CDR3 has 15 residues. Deletions cut 4 bases from V and 9 bases from J, with 19 bases between. The germline V gene has CDR1 MNHEY and CDR2 SVGEGT. The CDR3 DNA is TGTGCCAGCAGTTCCACTAGGCTTGGGTCGAGTGAGCAGTTCTTC. It specifies CASSSTRLGSSEQFF.

This sequence joins TRBV2 and TRBJ1-1; unclear D gene. Germline-derived CDR1 and CDR2 are SNHLY and FYNNEI. The CDR3 has 12 amino acids. Trimming took 9 bases from V and 8 from J, leaving 16 bases between them. The CDR3 nucleotides read TGTGCCAGGGGCCTAGGCAGTGAGGAAGCTTTCTTT. It specifies CARGLGSEEAFF. Combining the CDR3 with reference TRBV2 and TRBJ1-1 gives the whole variable domain EPEVTQTPSHQVTQMGQEVILRCVPISNHLYFYWYRQILGQKVEFLVSFYNNEISEKSEIFDDQFSVERPDGSNFTLKIRSTKLEDSAMYFCARGLGSEEAFFGQGTRLTVV.

The chain employs TRBV5-1 and TRBJ1-2; a possible D gene is TRBD1 (5 bases). Trimming took off 0 bases at V and 4 bases at J, with 10 bases between the two ends. The CDR3 consists of 14 residues. Germline CDR1 reads SGHRS; CDR2 reads YFSETQ. The chain's CDR3 is CASSLDQGPYGYTF. In DNA, the CDR3 is TGCGCCAGCAGCTTGGACCAGGGTCCCTATGGCTACACCTTC.

This clone was seen just once. The chain uses TRBV30 and TRBJ1-2, with 8 bases identical to TRBD1. V was pared by 4 bases and J by 4 bases, with 5 bases of the junction left unmatched. The CDR3 has 13 residues. Germline V CDR1 and CDR2: GTSNPN, SVGIG (reference sequence). The CDR3 protein is CAWIEDRAYGYTF. DNA of the CDR3: TGTGCCTGGATTGAGGACAGGGCCTATGGCTACACCTTC.